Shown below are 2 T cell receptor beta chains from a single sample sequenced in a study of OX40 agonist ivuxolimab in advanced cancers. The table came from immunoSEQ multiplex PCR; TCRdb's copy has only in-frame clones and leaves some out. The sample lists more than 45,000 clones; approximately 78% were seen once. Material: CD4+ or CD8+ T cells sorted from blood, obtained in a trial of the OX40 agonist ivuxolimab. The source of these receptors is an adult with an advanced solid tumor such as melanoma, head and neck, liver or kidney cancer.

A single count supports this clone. The CDR3 region has the DNA TGCAGCGTTCTTATCACAGGCTCCTACGAGCAGTACTTC. This sequence encodes CSVLITGSYEQYF. The chain uses TRBV29-1 and TRBJ2-7, with TRBD1 as a possible D gene (5 bases). The germline CDR1 and CDR2 sequences are SQVTM and ANQGSEA. The CDR3 sequence is 13 residues long. Trimming left V 5 bases short and J 0 bases short, with 11 bases between.

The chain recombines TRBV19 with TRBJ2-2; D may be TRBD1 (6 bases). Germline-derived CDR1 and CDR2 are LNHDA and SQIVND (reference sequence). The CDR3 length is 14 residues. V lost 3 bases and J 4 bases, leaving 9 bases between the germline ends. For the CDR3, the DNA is TGTGCCAGTAGTATGGGGGCGGGCACCGGGGAGCTGTTTTTT. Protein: CASSMGAGTGELFF.